What follows describes a single T cell receptor (beta chain). This specimen comes from a study of blood T cell repertoires in COVID-19. The wider study: The origin of the acute and convalescent COVID-19 samples was the United States, Italy and Spain. Sample material is recorded as cDNA or gDNA derived from T cells, B-cell-depleted T cells, or PBMCs.

Methods used by the authors: Counts of nucleated cells, estimated from reference gene primer amplification, were obtained. Repertoires were generated with immunoSEQ multiplex PCR, while TCRdb's copy carries only in-frame clones and drops some. D and trimming were read from the DNA, whereas the V and J calls and clone size are those reported in that table. The table has a few hundred thousand clones, roughly 80% seen once. CDR3 length: 14 residues. Germline CDR1 and CDR2: KGHSH and LQKENI. Between the trimmed V and J ends, which lost 5 bases and 1 base, there was a span of 11 bases. Sequenced: peripheral blood. The sequence came from a woman under 30 with acute or convalescent COVID-19. The chain couples TRBV18 to TRBJ2-5; D is uncertain. The CDR3 spells CASSDFRIQETQYF. In nucleotides, the CDR3 is TGTGCCAGCTCAGACTTCCGCATCCAAGAGACCCAGTACTTC.